Listed below are T cell receptor beta chains from one sample, sequenced in a study of cytomegalovirus exposure and HLA in healthy donors. TCRdb's table, derived via immunoSEQ multiplex PCR, lists solely in-frame clones and lacks some. The sample carries 210,000 or so clones, about 80% recorded once. The material sequenced was PBMCs. These TCRs come from a young man in good health and CMV-seronegative. Each CDR3 is given with its conserved first and last residue. D genes are given only for firm matches. Rows may omit the clone size; those that give it use once, few, many or a size class.

abundance	d_gene	v_gene	j_gene	CDR3aa	CDR3nt
NA	NA	TRBV30	TRBJ1-2	CAWSVFGGWAVGYTF	TGTGCCTGGAGTGTATTCGGGGGTTGGGCGGTCGGCTACACCTTC
NA	NA	TRBV7-9	TRBJ1-1	CASSPRQSNTEAFF	TGTGCCAGCAGCCCTCGACAGAGCAACACTGAAGCTTTCTTT
once	TRBD1	TRBV7-6	TRBJ1-3	CASSGSRDRGNTIYF	TGTGCCAGCAGCGGGTCCCGGGACAGAGGAAACACCATATATTTT
NA	NA	TRBV28	TRBJ2-7	CASSSRGQTSYEQYF	TGTGCCAGCAGTTCGCGAGGACAGACTTCCTACGAGCAGTACTTC
NA	TRBD1	TRBV28	TRBJ1-5	CASSDRGPGPQHF	TGTGCCAGCAGCGACAGGGGTCCGGGGCCCCAGCATTTT
NA	NA	TRBV11-2	TRBJ2-7	CASSSSPDRSGGEQYF	TGTGCCAGCAGCTCAAGCCCTGACAGATCTGGCGGCGAGCAGTACTTC
once	NA	TRBV6-1	TRBJ1-2	CASRETQGMIGGYTF	TGTGCCAGCAGGGAAACACAGGGAATGATTGGTGGCTACACCTTC
NA	NA	TRBV2	TRBJ1-4	CASRGLTNEKLFF	TGTGCCAGCAGGGGGCTGACTAATGAAAAACTGTTTTTT
NA	NA	TRBV5-1	TRBJ1-1	CASSYNDGILNTEAFF	TGCGCCAGCAGCTACAACGACGGGATCTTGAACACTGAAGCTTTCTTT
few	TRBD1	TRBV28	TRBJ1-4	CASSNPGQREKLFF	TGTGCCAGCAGTAACCCGGGACAGCGCGAAAAACTGTTTTTT
NA	TRBD1	TRBV6-5	TRBJ1-2	CASGAGGQGYTF	TGTGCCAGCGGAGCAGGGGGACAAGGCTACACCTTC
NA	NA	TRBV28	TRBJ1-3	CASSLPGNTIYF	TGTGCCAGCAGTTTACCAGGAAACACCATATATTTT
NA	TRBD2	TRBV9	TRBJ2-2	CASSVSGRGYTGELFF	TGTGCCAGCAGCGTAAGCGGGAGGGGGTACACCGGGGAGCTGTTTTTT
few	NA	TRBV11-1	TRBJ2-7	CASRPHTGSSYEQYF	TGTGCCAGCAGACCCCATACCGGGAGCTCCTACGAGCAGTACTTC
few	TRBD1	TRBV4-1	TRBJ1-4	CASSGGQGWEKLFF	TGCGCCAGCAGCGGGGGACAGGGCTGGGAAAAACTGTTTTTT
NA	NA	TRBV27	TRBJ1-2	CASSSLTADYGYTF	TGTGCCAGCAGTTCTTTAACAGCGGACTATGGCTACACCTTC
NA	TRBD2	TRBV5-1	TRBJ2-4	CASSLLTGRGVKNIQYF	TGCGCCAGCAGCTTGCTCACAGGGCGGGGGGTCAAAAACATTCAGTACTTC
NA	NA	TRBV2	TRBJ2-5	CASSERREQETQYF	TGTGCCAGCAGTGAAAGGAGGGAGCAAGAGACCCAGTACTTC
NA	NA	TRBV5-5	TRBJ2-3	CASSRRVEGSTDTQYF	TGTGCCAGCAGCCGGCGGGTTGAGGGTAGCACAGATACGCAGTATTTT
few	NA	TRBV28	TRBJ1-5	CASSLLNQPQHF	TGTGCCAGCAGTTTGCTAAATCAGCCCCAGCATTTT
NA	NA	TRBV5-1	TRBJ2-2	CASSLSSRGTGELFF	TGCGCCAGCAGCTTAAGCTCTAGAGGCACCGGGGAGCTGTTTTTT
NA	TRBD1	TRBV10-1	TRBJ1-2	CASTSGTGAANYGYTF	TGCGCCAGCACATCCGGGACAGGGGCGGCTAACTATGGCTACACCTTC
NA	NA	TRBV10-3	TRBJ2-2	CAITPGEGGELFF	TGTGCCATCACCCCAGGGGAGGGCGGGGAGCTGTTTTTT
NA	NA	TRBV15	TRBJ2-5	CATSRGHETQYF	TGTGCCACCAGCAGAGGGCACGAGACCCAGTACTTC
NA	NA	TRBV7-3	TRBJ2-3	CASSAQGGPGPDTQYF	TGTGCCAGCAGCGCTCAGGGGGGTCCCGGTCCAGATACGCAGTATTTT
NA	TRBD1	TRBV7-9	TRBJ1-2	CSSSLIVTGDITDYGYTF	TGTTCCAGCAGCTTAATTGTGACAGGGGACATAACCGACTATGGCTACACCTTC
NA	NA	TRBV4-2	TRBJ1-4	CASSQGDQGRSNEKLFF	TGTGCCAGCAGCCAAGGAGATCAGGGGCGATCTAATGAAAAACTGTTTTTT
few	NA	TRBV5-4	TRBJ1-1	CASSPGQNTEAFF	TGTGCCAGCAGCCCGGGACAGAACACTGAAGCTTTCTTT
few	NA	TRBV28	TRBJ1-5	CASGHNQPQHF	TGTGCCTCTGGCCACAATCAGCCCCAGCATTTT
once	NA	TRBV28	TRBJ1-1	CASSRPDSANTEAFF	TGTGCCAGCAGTCGACCAGACAGCGCAAACACTGAAGCTTTCTTT
few	NA	TRBV6-4	TRBJ2-1	CASSDTDSTYNEQFF	TGTGCCAGCAGTGATACGGACAGCACCTACAATGAGCAGTTCTTC
NA	TRBD1	TRBV6-1	TRBJ1-1	CASARAGGFAAFF	TGTGCCAGCGCCCGGGCAGGGGGCTTCGCGGCTTTCTTT
NA	NA	TRBV5-4	TRBJ2-1	CASSWRDSDNEQFF	TGTGCCAGCAGCTGGCGGGACAGCGACAATGAGCAGTTCTTC
NA	NA	TRBV27	TRBJ2-2	CASSLYPGVDTGELFF	TGTGCCAGCAGTTTATATCCGGGAGTCGACACCGGGGAGCTGTTTTTT
once	NA	TRBV27	TRBJ1-1	CASSSPLNTEAFF	TGTGCCAGCAGTTCCCCTCTGAACACTGAAGCTTTCTTT
once	NA	TRBV7-3	TRBJ2-1	CASSLDPREQFF	TGTGCCAGCAGCTTAGACCCGAGGGAGCAGTTCTTC
NA	TRBD1	TRBV6-6	TRBJ2-1	CASSYPGQGVDEQFF	TGTGCCAGCAGTTATCCGGGACAGGGGGTCGATGAGCAGTTCTTC
NA	NA	TRBV2	TRBJ2-6	CASTLEVAGRANVLTF	TGTGCCAGCACCCTTGAAGTAGCAGGGCGGGCCAACGTCCTGACTTTC
once	NA	TRBV4-2	TRBJ1-2	CASSQGDSNYGYTF	TGTGCCAGCAGCCAAGGTGACAGTAACTATGGCTACACCTTC
few	TRBD2	TRBV5-1	TRBJ2-3	CASARIAGGTDTQYF	TGCGCCAGCGCCCGGATAGCGGGGGGCACAGATACGCAGTATTTT
NA	TRBD2	TRBV6-5	TRBJ2-1	CASSSGVSGSNEQFF	TGTGCCAGCAGTTCCGGTGTTAGCGGGAGCAATGAGCAGTTCTTC
NA	TRBD2	TRBV30	TRBJ2-7	CAWSPGVAGYEQYF	TGTGCCTGGAGTCCCGGGGTAGCGGGATACGAGCAGTACTTC